The 17 T cell receptor beta chains below were found in one sample sequenced in a study of blood T cell repertoires in COVID-19 (dated by TCRdb to the early 2020s). The library was produced with the immunoSEQ multiplex PCR assay. TCRdb holds this immuneACCESS table with in-frame rearrangements only. Some clones are missing; in checked studies, unresolved V genes explain under half, and the rest has no known cause. In this sample the table shows about 230,000 clones, 86% of which occur a single time. Under 14% of the sample goes to the ten largest clones. The sample taken for sequencing was peripheral blood. The receptors come from a man over 45 with COVID-19, enrolled during active disease.

J is TRBJ1-1 and V is TRBV5-1, with D possibly being TRBD1 (5 bases). Per the germline V gene, CDR1 is SGHRS and CDR2 is YFSETQ. This CDR3 spans 15 amino acids. V lost 4 bases, J lost 5 bases, and 18 bases lay in between. The chain's CDR3 is CASSGFQGLGTEAFF. The DNA for the CDR3 is TGCGCCAGCAGCGGTTTTCAGGGTTTGGGAACTGAAGCTTTCTTT.

The rearrangement uses TRBV29-1 and TRBJ2-7; 13 nucleotides align to TRBD2. Germline values: CDR1 SQVTM, CDR2 ANQGSEA. The CDR3 has 13 amino acids. Unmatched junction bases numbered 3, after V lost 4 bases and J lost 6 bases. The CDR3: CSVAGTSGIEQYF. Here the CDR3 DNA reads TGCAGCGTTGCCGGGACTAGCGGGATCGAGCAGTACTTC.

This chain uses TRBV2 with TRBJ1-4, with D tentatively TRBD1 (5 bases). CDR3 length: 17 amino acids. Germline CDR1 reads SNHLY; CDR2 reads FYNNEI. The V end lost 1 base, the J end lost 2 bases, and 14 bases lay between the germline ends. This CDR3 is CASSEGMTVATNEKLFF. In nucleotides, the CDR3 is TGTGCCAGCAGTGAAGGGATGACAGTAGCTACTAATGAAAAACTGTTTTTT. The whole variable domain, remainder taken from reference TRBV2 and TRBJ1-4, is EPEVTQTPSHQVTQMGQEVILRCVPISNHLYFYWYRQILGQKVEFLVSFYNNEISEKSEIFDDQFSVERPDGSNFTLKIRSTKLEDSAMYFCASSEGMTVATNEKLFFGSGTQLSVL.

The chain is built from TRBV4-1 and TRBJ2-7; 8 bases agree with TRBD1. Germline V gives CDR1 MGHRA, CDR2 YSYEKL. The V and J ends lost 3 bases and 3 bases, in that order; junction bases with no gene match: 4. The CDR3 spans 14 residues. The CDR3 is CASSHPGQGYEQYF. In DNA, the CDR3 is TGCGCCAGCAGCCACCCAGGACAGGGCTACGAGCAGTACTTC.

This sequence joins TRBV28 and TRBJ2-1; TRBD2 agrees at 9 bases. CDR3 length: 16 residues. Germline V CDR1 and CDR2: MDHEN, SYDVKM. J lost 4 bases, V lost 5 bases, and 9 bases had no gene match. CDR3 sequence: CASSRKTSGPYNEQFF. CDR3 coding DNA: TGTGCCAGCAGTCGAAAGACTAGCGGTCCATACAATGAGCAGTTCTTC.

The J gene is TRBJ2-7, the V gene TRBV5-5; possibly TRBD2 for D (5 bases). Germline V gene sequence: CDR1 SGHKS, CDR2 YYEKEE (reference sequence). The CDR3 contains 16 residues. V was clipped by 0 bases and J by 1 base, with 14 bases between them. The CDR3 loop reads CASSLVRVVGSYEQYF. CDR3 coding DNA: TGTGCCAGCAGCTTGGTGCGGGTGGTAGGTTCCTACGAGCAGTACTTC.

The chain combines TRBV4-2 with TRBJ1-1, with TRBD1 matching over 7 bases. The CDR3 length is 14 residues. Germline V lookup: CDR1 LGHNA, CDR2 YNFKEQ. With 2 bases clipped from V and 5 bases from J, the junction kept 5 bases outside the gene matches. DNA for the CDR3: TGTGCCAGCAGCCAAATTGACAGGGAAACTGAAGCTTTCTTT. Encoded protein: CASSQIDRETEAFF.

The V call is TRBV28, the J call TRBJ1-3; 7 nucleotides line up with TRBD1. The V segment lost 4 bases and the J segment 1 base; nucleotides outside the gene matches: 10. In germline, CDR1 is MDHEN, CDR2 SYDVKM. The CDR3 loop spans 17 amino acids. In DNA form, the CDR3 reads TGTGCCAGCAGTTCGGGACAGCCTATATCGTCTGGAAACACCATATATTTT. Its translation: CASSSGQPISSGNTIYF.

This chain links TRBV3-1 (or the pseudogene TRBV3-2) with TRBJ1-1, with D possibly matching TRBD1 (6 bases). CDR3 length: 14 residues. V was trimmed by 3 bases and J by 1 base, leaving 9 bases between them. Germline lookup yields CDR1 LGHDT and CDR2 YNNKEL (reference sequence). In nucleotides, the CDR3 is TGTGCCAGCAGCCACCAGGGGAGGAACACTGAAGCTTTCTTT. Protein sequence: CASSHQGRNTEAFF.

This chain joins TRBV9 and TRBJ2-5, with D possibly matching TRBD1 (5 bases). The CDR3 is made up of 14 amino acids. V shed 3 bases and J shed 7 bases, with 16 bases lying between them. Per germline, CDR1 SGDLS and CDR2 YYNGEE. This CDR3 is CASSEDNFDRTQYF. The CDR3 coding sequence is TGTGCCAGCAGCGAGGACAACTTCGATCGGACCCAGTACTTC.

The chain is built from TRBV12-3 or TRBV12-4 and TRBJ1-1, with D perhaps TRBD1 (5 bases). Trimming took 3 bases from V and 9 from J, leaving 14 bases between them. The CDR3 is made up of 13 amino acids. The CDR3 sequence: CASSFGTGDKAFF. The CDR3 nucleotides are TGTGCCAGCAGTTTTGGGACGGGAGATAAAGCTTTCTTT.

The chain carries TRBV5-4 and TRBJ2-7, with D perhaps matching TRBD1 (6 bases). The CDR3 length is 13 residues. Germline CDR1 reads SGHNT; CDR2 reads YYREEE (reference sequence). V gave up 5 bases and J gave up 2 bases, with 11 bases separating them. In DNA, the CDR3 is TGTGCCAGCAGATCACAGGGTACCTACGAGCAGTACTTC. This sequence encodes CASRSQGTYEQYF.

The CDR3 loop reads CATQEGLAGRYNEQFF. The CDR3 nucleotides are TGTGCCACCCAGGAAGGACTAGCGGGCAGATACAATGAGCAGTTCTTC. The chain combines TRBV19 with TRBJ2-1; 11 positions match TRBD2. The CDR3 is 16 amino acids. Trimming removed 10 bases from V and 4 bases from J; junction bases left unmatched: 12. Germline V CDR1 and CDR2: LNHDA, SQIVND (reference sequence).

The chain joins TRBV2 to TRBJ2-2; 9 nucleotides match TRBD1. The CDR3 sequence is 15 residues long. V dropped 6 bases and J dropped 2; count of bases not matched to a gene: 4. Germline values: CDR1 SNHLY, CDR2 FYNNEI. In nucleotides, the CDR3 is TGTGCCAGCAGGGGAACAGGGGGCAACACCGGGGAGCTGTTTTTT. Its protein is CASRGTGGNTGELFF.

This clone was picked up one time. This chain links TRBV7-8 with TRBJ2-7, with D maybe TRBD2 (6 bases). The germline V gene has CDR1 SGHVS and CDR2 FQNEAQ. This CDR3 comprises 17 residues. Between the trimmed V and J ends, which lost 7 bases and 3 bases, there was a span of 25 bases. CDR3 in amino acids: CASNSGVVRGSVYEQYF. The CDR3 nucleotides are TGTGCCAGCAACAGTGGGGTCGTACGGGGGTCGGTCTACGAGCAGTACTTC.

This chain uses TRBV6-1 with TRBJ2-3, with 7 bases matching TRBD2. With 0 bases clipped from V and 2 bases from J, the junction kept 14 bases outside the gene matches. This CDR3 is built from 19 residues. Germline lookup yields CDR1 MNHNS and CDR2 SASEGT. The CDR3 DNA reads TGTGCCAGCAGTGAAGCCGCCGTCCCCGGGACTAAAGTCACAGATACGCAGTATTTT. Translation gives CASSEAAVPGTKVTDTQYF.

This clone was seen a few times. The chain employs TRBV7-9 and TRBJ1-6, with TRBD1 matching over 7 bases. This CDR3 is 16 amino acids long. Germline lookup yields CDR1 SEHNR and CDR2 FQNEAQ (reference sequence). After removal of 8 bases from V and 10 bases from J, the junction contained 17 bases not matched to a gene. Written as DNA, the CDR3 is TGTGCCAGCCCAGCGCCGGGACAGTTTTTTGGATCACCCCTCCACTTT. Protein product: CASPAPGQFFGSPLHF.